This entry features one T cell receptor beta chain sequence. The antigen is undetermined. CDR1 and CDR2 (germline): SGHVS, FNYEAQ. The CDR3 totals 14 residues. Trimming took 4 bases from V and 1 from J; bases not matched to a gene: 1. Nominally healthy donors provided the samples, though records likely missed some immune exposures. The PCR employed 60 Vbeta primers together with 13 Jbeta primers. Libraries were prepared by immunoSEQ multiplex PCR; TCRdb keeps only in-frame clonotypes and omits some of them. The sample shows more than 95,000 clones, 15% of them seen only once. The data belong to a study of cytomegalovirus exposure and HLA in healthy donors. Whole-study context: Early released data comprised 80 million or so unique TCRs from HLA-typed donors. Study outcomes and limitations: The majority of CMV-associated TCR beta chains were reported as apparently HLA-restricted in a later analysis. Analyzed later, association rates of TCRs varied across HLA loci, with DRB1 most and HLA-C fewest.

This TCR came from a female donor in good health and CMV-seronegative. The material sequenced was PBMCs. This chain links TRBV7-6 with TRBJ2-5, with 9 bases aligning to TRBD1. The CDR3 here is CASSSGQGQETQYF. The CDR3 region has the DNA TGTGCCAGCAGCTCGGGACAGGGCCAAGAGACCCAGTACTTC.